This T cell receptor (beta chain) was documented in a study of blood T cell repertoires in COVID-19. Background on the study: Nucleic acid was either cDNA or gDNA, and it came from T cells, B-cell-depleted T cells, or PBMCs.

The CDR3 extends over 14 amino acids. Between the trimmed V and J ends, which lost 3 bases and 4 bases, there was a span of 12 bases. In germline, CDR1 is MNHNS, CDR2 SASEGT. Source study methods: Scientists estimated how many nucleated cells there were by amplifying reference gene primers. The method was immunoSEQ multiplex PCR; TCRdb's version includes in-frame clones alone and lacks a portion of them. The V and J calls and clone size were taken over from that table, and D and trimming were inferred from the DNA. The repertoire consists of about 130,000 clones, with approximately 85% occurring once and the leading ten covering around 4%.

The chain joins TRBV6-1 to TRBJ1-1; no clear D gene. The sequencing input was peripheral blood. The receptor comes from a human donor in a cohort sampled during active COVID-19. The CDR3 DNA reads as TGTGCCAGCAGTGAGAACGGAGCTCGCACTGAAGCTTTCTTT. Its translation: CASSENGARTEAFF.